One sample yielded the 31 T cell receptor beta chains listed below, sequenced in a study of CD8+CD57+ T cells in acquired aplastic anemia. The sequenced patients had an expansion of CD8+CD57+ cells seen by flow cytometry. Profiling of TCR beta VDJ combinations and CDR3 sequences used genomic DNA as template. TCRdb re-called the reads through MiXCR, storing one row per CDR3 protein. The table lists 150,000 to 160,000 distinct CDR3 sequences, roughly 49% of them singletons, with about 12% in the top ten. The material sequenced was sorted CD4+, CD8+, or CD8+CD57+ T cells (not recorded which) from PBMCs. The receptor set was obtained from a human donor with aplastic anemia.

On this clonotype itself: This may be a read error, as it is one base from a much larger clone. The chain is built from TRBV2 and TRBJ2-2; a weak D match, TRBD2 (5 bases). The CDR3 has 13 amino acids. The germline V gene has CDR1 SNHLY and CDR2 FYNNEI. CDR3 DNA: TGTGCCAGCACCTCGGGTTTTACCGGGGAGCTGATTTTT. Translated: CASTSGFTGELIF. The variable domain in full, with the rest retrieved from reference TRBV2 and TRBJ2-2, is EPEVTQTPSHQVTQMGQEVILRCVPISNHLYFYWYRQILGQKVEFLVSFYNNEISEKSEIFDDQFSVERPDGSNFTLKIRSTKLEDSAMYFCASTSGFTGELIFGEGSRLTVL.

With respect to this clonotype: Since no conserved phenylalanine or tryptophan closes the CDR3, a read error is the likely cause. The rearrangement uses TRBV12-3 or TRBV12-4 and TRBJ1-1; perhaps TRBD1 as D (5 bases). With 8 bases removed from V and 1 base from J, the gap between germline ends came to 14 bases. The CDR3 is 14 residues long. The CDR3 DNA follows: TGTGCCAGCGAGGGGCCAGTGAGGAACACTGAAGCTTTCTTG. Translating it yields CASEGPVRNTEAFL.

This chain uses TRBV7-4 with TRBJ2-7; D unclear. Deletions cut 1 base from V and 3 bases from J, with 10 bases between. Germline V gene sequence: CDR1 SGHVT, CDR2 SQSDAQ. The CDR3 contains 14 residues. This chain's CDR3 is CASSLDGRYYEQYF. The DNA for the CDR3 is TGTGCCAGCAGCTTAGATGGACGATACTACGAGCAGTACTTC.

Worth noting for this clonotype: A much larger clone differs by one base, so this may be a read error. This rearrangement joins TRBV2 to TRBJ2-4; TRBD1 agrees at 9 bases. The V gene's germline CDR1 is SNHLY and CDR2 FYNNEI. The CDR3 covers 15 residues. V was pared by 6 bases and J by 1 base, with 4 bases of the junction left unmatched. The CDR3 DNA reads TGTGCCAGCAGAACAGGGGGCGAGGCCAAAAACATTCAGTACTTC. Translation: CASRTGGEAKNIQYF.

The chain links TRBV7-6 to TRBJ2-5; TRBD1 matches 7 bases. The V gene's germline CDR1 is SGHVS and CDR2 FNYEAQ. Trimming removed 5 bases from V and 8 bases from J; junction bases left unmatched: 5. The length of the CDR3 is 12 residues. The CDR3 is CASSQGDVTQYF. The CDR3 nucleotides read TGTGCCAGCAGCCAGGGGGACGTTACCCAGTACTTC.

This clonotype was seen at least ten times. The chain links TRBV7-9 to TRBJ1-1; D perhaps matches TRBD1 (6 bases). The germline V and J ends were trimmed by 3 bases and 1 base, with 12 bases remaining between them. From germline, CDR1 is SEHNR and CDR2 FQNEAQ (reference sequence). CDR3 length: 15 residues. Here the CDR3 DNA reads TGTGCCAGCAGCTTCCCACAGGGACGGAACACTGAAGCTTTCTTT. Protein sequence: CASSFPQGRNTEAFF.

This clonotype was counted a single time. The V gene is TRBV29-1, the J gene TRBJ2-1; possible D gene TRBD2, 5 bases. CDR3 length equals 9 residues. Germline loops: CDR1 SQVTM, CDR2 ANQGSEA. V was trimmed by 6 bases and J by 10 bases, leaving 7 bases between them. CDR3 protein: CSVPGEQFF. CDR3 sequence (DNA): TGCAGCGTCCCGGGGGAGCAGTTCTTC.

The chain links TRBV20-1 to TRBJ2-3; 7 bases align to TRBD2. This CDR3 has 14 residues. V gave up 3 bases and J gave up 2 bases; unmatched junction bases: 5. Germline CDR1 DFQATT, CDR2 SNEGSKA (reference sequence). CDR3 DNA sequence: TGCAGTGCTAGGGGAGCGGGGACCACAGATACGCAGTATTTT. It specifies CSARGAGTTDTQYF.

This clonotype was seen at least ten times. The chain recombines TRBV5-4 with TRBJ2-3; 14 bases match TRBD2. Germline values: CDR1 SGHNT, CDR2 YYREEE (reference sequence). The CDR3 consists of 18 residues. V was pared by 3 bases and J by 2 bases, with 8 bases of the junction left unmatched. The DNA for the CDR3 is TGTGCCAGCAGCTCAGGGACTAGCGGGGGTGGGTACACAGATACGCAGTATTTT. Its protein product is CASSSGTSGGGYTDTQYF.

Comment on this clonotype: A much larger clone differs by one base, so this may be a read error. The chain is built from TRBV5-1 and TRBJ1-1, with D perhaps TRBD1 (6 bases). CDR1 and CDR2 from the germline V gene are SGHRS and YFSETQ. The CDR3 runs 15 residues. The CDR3 spells CASSLGPGQNTEVFF. The CDR3 nucleotides read TGCGCCAGCAGCTTAGGGCCGGGACAAAACACTGAAGTTTTCTTT. The variable domain in full, with the rest retrieved from reference TRBV5-1 and TRBJ1-1, is KAGVTQTPRYLIKTRGQQVTLSCSPISGHRSVSWYQQTPGQGLQFLFEYFSETQRNKGNFPGRFSGRQFSNSRSEMNVSTLELGDSALYLCASSLGPGQNTEVFFGQGTRLTVV.

The genes are TRBV20-1 and TRBJ2-5; D possibly corresponds to TRBD1 (6 bases). V was trimmed by 3 bases and J by 5 bases, leaving 16 bases between them. The germline CDR1 and CDR2 sequences are DFQATT and SNEGSKA (reference sequence). This CDR3 contains 14 residues. The CDR3 DNA reads as TGCAGTGCTAGGATCCGACTGGGGGCCGAGACCCAGTACTTC. It codes for CSARIRLGAETQYF.

The gene calls are TRBV20-1 and TRBJ2-7; TRBD1 agrees at 7 bases. Germline lookup yields CDR1 DFQATT and CDR2 SNEGSKA (reference sequence). The CDR3 contains 12 residues. The ends lost 3 bases at V and 4 bases at J; junction bases unmatched: 3. The CDR3 here is CSARRDSYEQYF. CDR3 nucleotides: TGCAGTGCTAGGAGGGACAGTTACGAGCAGTACTTC.

This clonotype was counted at least ten times. J is TRBJ2-7 and V is TRBV7-2, with D unclear. Germline CDR1 is SGHTA and CDR2 is FQGNSA. The CDR3 totals 14 residues. Trimming cost V 1 base and J 3 bases, with 10 bases left between them. The CDR3 nucleotides read TGTGCCAGCAGCTTAGGGGTCCACCTCTACGAGCAGTACTTC. Translated, it gives CASSLGVHLYEQYF.

This clonotype is a singleton in its sample. The J gene is TRBJ1-5, the V gene TRBV2; a weak D match, TRBD1 (5 bases). Trimming took off 7 bases at V and 1 base at J, with 17 bases between the two ends. The CDR3 totals 16 residues. CDR1 and CDR2 from the germline V gene are SNHLY and FYNNEI. CDR3 sequence (DNA): TGTGCCAGCACCCGGGGCGCTGAGGTCAGCAATCAGCCCCAGCATTTT. Protein: CASTRGAEVSNQPQHF.

The chain is built from TRBV9 and TRBJ2-6, with D possibly TRBD1 on 5 matching bases. This CDR3 has 15 residues. Germline values: CDR1 SGDLS, CDR2 YYNGEE. V was shortened by 4 bases and J by 2 bases, with 10 bases between the two germline ends. The CDR3 DNA reads as TGTGCCAGCAGCCCTCAGGGTGCTGGGGCCAACGTCCTGACTTTC. As protein: CASSPQGAGANVLTF. Combining the CDR3 with reference TRBV9 and TRBJ2-6 gives the whole variable domain DSGVTQTPKHLITATGQRVTLRCSPRSGDLSVYWYQQSLDQGLQFLIQYYNGEERAKGNILERFSAQQFPDLHSELNLSSLELGDSALYFCASSPQGAGANVLTFGAGSRLTVL.

The chain links TRBV7-9 to TRBJ1-4; the D is unclear. CDR3 length equals 14 residues. CDR1 and CDR2 (germline): SEHNR, FQNEAQ (reference sequence). With 7 bases removed from V and 7 bases from J, the gap between germline ends came to 16 bases. CDR3 nucleotide sequence: TGTGCCAGCAACCTACCCGAGCGTCCTGAAAAACTGTTTTTT. Translation gives CASNLPERPEKLFF. The full variable domain, completed using reference TRBV7-9 and TRBJ1-4, is DTGVSQNPRHKITKRGQNVTFRCDPISEHNRLYWYRQTLGQGPEFLTYFQNEAQLEKSRLLSDRFSAERPKGSFSTLEIQRTEQGDSAMYLCASNLPERPEKLFFGSGTQLSVL.

This chain links TRBV10-2 with TRBJ1-2, with D possibly TRBD1 on 6 matching bases. Trimming removed 7 bases at V and 3 bases at J, with 21 bases between. Germline V gene lookup returns CDR1 WSHSY and CDR2 SAAADI. This CDR3 contains 16 residues. The CDR3 DNA reads TGCGCCAGCAATACTAGGCGGGGGCTCATGGACTATGGCTACACCTTC. Amino acid sequence: CASNTRRGLMDYGYTF.

This clonotype was observed a few times. The chain has TRBV19 and TRBJ2-3; 12 bases are shared with TRBD2. The CDR3 spans 15 residues. Germline CDR1 LNHDA, CDR2 SQIVND (reference sequence). V lost 8 bases and J lost 4; bases outside the gene matches: 7. This CDR3 is CASETGTSGSDTQYF. CDR3 DNA sequence: TGTGCCAGTGAAACCGGGACTAGCGGGTCAGATACGCAGTATTTT.

This clonotype was found many times. This chain uses TRBV5-1 with TRBJ2-7; perhaps TRBD1 as D (6 bases). V lost 4 bases and J lost 3, with 8 bases in between. The CDR3 covers 12 residues. Germline CDR1 SGHRS, CDR2 YFSETQ. The CDR3 loop is CASSPQGYEQYF. The CDR3 coding sequence is TGCGCCAGCAGCCCACAGGGCTACGAGCAGTACTTC.

The chain combines TRBV11-1 with TRBJ2-4, with TRBD1 matching 10 bases. CDR3 size: 16 residues. Germline CDR1 reads SGHAT; CDR2 reads FQDESV (reference sequence). V shed 5 bases and J 8 bases; nucleotides not matched to a gene: 12. The CDR3 protein is CASSNRDRGLGDIQYF. The CDR3 nucleotides read TGTGCCAGCAGCAACCGGGACAGGGGTCTGGGGGACATTCAGTACTTC.

This clonotype was counted many times. The J gene is TRBJ2-1, the V gene TRBV20-1; 7 bases map to TRBD1. CDR1 is DFQATT and CDR2 is SNEGSKA in the germline V gene (reference sequence). J lost 1 base, V lost 2 bases, and 11 bases had no gene match. The CDR3 sequence is 17 residues long. This CDR3 reads CSARLVTGARSYNEQFF. CDR3 nucleotides: TGCAGTGCTAGACTAGTAACAGGGGCAAGGTCCTACAATGAGCAGTTCTTC.

The chain has TRBV19 and TRBJ2-7, with 8 bases fitting TRBD1. Germline V gene sequence: CDR1 LNHDA, CDR2 SQIVND (reference sequence). The CDR3 loop spans 13 amino acids. With V trimmed by 9 bases and J by 2 bases, 6 bases remained unmatched. Here the CDR3 reads CASRGQDTYEQYF. DNA for the CDR3: TGTGCCAGCCGGGGACAGGACACCTACGAGCAGTACTTC.

This clonotype was seen once. The V call is TRBV6-1, the J call TRBJ2-7, with D possibly called TRBD1 or TRBD2 (5 bases each). CDR1 MNHNS and CDR2 SASEGT come from the germline V gene. The CDR3 contains 12 residues. V lost 8 bases to trimming and J lost 0 bases, with 8 bases between them. CDR3 in DNA: TGTGCCAGCGTCGGGGCCTCCTACGAGCAGTACTTC. Residues: CASVGASYEQYF.

Turning to this clonotype: A much larger clone lies one base from this, so it may be a read error. This rearrangement joins TRBV6-5 to TRBJ1-1, with a possible D match to TRBD1 (5 bases). Germline lookup yields CDR1 MNHEY and CDR2 SVGAGI. This CDR3 has 14 residues. The CDR3 here is CASSYSAGNAEAFF. The CDR3 nucleotides read TGTGCCAGCAGTTACTCGGCAGGGAACGCTGAAGCTTTCTTT.

This chain joins TRBV29-1 and TRBJ2-7, with TRBD1 identical over 7 bases. The CDR3 sequence is 13 residues long. Germline lookup yields CDR1 SQVTM and CDR2 ANQGSEA. Unmatched junction bases numbered 5, after V lost 6 bases and J lost 0 bases. This CDR3 is CSVYSGGSYEQYF. The CDR3 DNA is TGCAGCGTGTACTCAGGGGGCTCCTACGAGCAGTACTTC.

The genes are TRBV27 and TRBJ1-1, with TRBD1 matching 8 bases. Trimming at V came to 2 bases and at J to 7 bases, leaving 9 bases not matched to a gene. The V gene's germline CDR1 is MNHEY and CDR2 SMNVEV (reference sequence). This CDR3 is built from 15 residues. The CDR3 DNA reads as TGTGCCAGCAGTTTAACAGGGGGGGTGGAAGGTGAAGCTTTCTTT. Translation: CASSLTGGVEGEAFF.

Remarks on this clonotype: Since a much larger clone is just one base distant, this may be a read error. The rearrangement uses TRBV12-3 or TRBV12-4 and TRBJ2-3; D might be TRBD1 (5 bases). V was clipped by 3 bases and J by 4 bases, with 20 bases between them. The CDR3 contains 17 residues. Written as DNA, the CDR3 is TGTGCCAGCAGTTTTACCCAAGGGGTCGGAAGCGCAGATACGCAGTATTTT. This sequence encodes CASSFTQGVGSADTQYF.

This clonotype showed up many times. The chain combines TRBV12-3 or TRBV12-4 with TRBJ1-5; the match to TRBD1 covers 9 bases. Trimming took 4 bases from V and 7 from J; bases not matched to a gene: 5. The CDR3 consists of 14 residues. The CDR3 DNA is TGTGCCAGCAGTTCGGACAGGGGTGAACAGCCCCAGCATTTT. It specifies CASSSDRGEQPQHF.

The V call is TRBV20-1, the J call TRBJ2-7; D gene ambiguous. The ends were cut back, 6 bases at V and 1 base at J, with 13 bases in the middle. CDR1 is DFQATT, CDR2 SNEGSKA, per germline (reference sequence). This CDR3 has 13 amino acids. The CDR3 DNA reads as TGCAGTGCCCAGGCTTTGGAGTCCTACGAGCAGTACTTC. The encoded protein is CSAQALESYEQYF.

This clonotype was detected many times. The V gene is TRBV7-3, the J gene TRBJ1-2; D is unresolved. The CDR3 length is 15 residues. CDR1 and CDR2 from the germline V gene are SGHTA and FQGTGA. The V end was cut by 3 bases, the J end by 4 bases, with 15 bases between. CDR3 nucleotides: TGTGCCAGCAGCTTGAGGCCTGATGGAGGCTATGGCTACACCTTC. Its protein product is CASSLRPDGGYGYTF.

This clonotype was counted at least ten times. The chain joins TRBV20-1 to TRBJ1-5, with TRBD1 matching 9 bases. The CDR3 is made up of 15 amino acids. Unmatched junction bases numbered 6, after V lost 4 bases and J lost 2 bases. CDR1 DFQATT and CDR2 SNEGSKA come from the germline V gene (reference sequence). The CDR3 is CSAKPRDRGNQPQHF. The CDR3 nucleotides read TGCAGTGCTAAACCCCGGGACAGGGGCAATCAGCCCCAGCATTTT.